This T cell receptor beta chain was obtained from a study of early T cells in non-severe SARS-CoV-2 infection. At the level of the study: Bulk RNA taken from unsorted whole blood was sequenced, leaving chains unpaired.

Trimming took 1 base from V and 6 from J; bases not matched to a gene: 8. Looked up from germline, CDR1 is MGHRA and CDR2 is YSYEKL. The CDR3 contains 15 residues. Individual cDNA molecules were tagged with unique molecular identifiers. TCRdb reprocessed the 5' RACE reads via MiXCR and lists one record per CDR3 protein. The repertoire holds about 37,000 distinct CDR3 sequences, with 5% to 6.5% as singletons. This clonotype has a count of ten or more. The rearrangement joins TRBV4-1 to TRBJ2-7, with 8 nucleotides matching TRBD2. The sample was whole blood, taken at baseline. The origin of this receptor is an adult who was a healthcare worker with PCR-confirmed SARS-CoV-2 infection or an uninfected control (not recorded which). Here the CDR3 DNA reads TGCGCCAGCAGCCAAGCTGGGACTAGAGGGGGCGAGCAGTACTTC. It encodes CASSQAGTRGGEQYF.